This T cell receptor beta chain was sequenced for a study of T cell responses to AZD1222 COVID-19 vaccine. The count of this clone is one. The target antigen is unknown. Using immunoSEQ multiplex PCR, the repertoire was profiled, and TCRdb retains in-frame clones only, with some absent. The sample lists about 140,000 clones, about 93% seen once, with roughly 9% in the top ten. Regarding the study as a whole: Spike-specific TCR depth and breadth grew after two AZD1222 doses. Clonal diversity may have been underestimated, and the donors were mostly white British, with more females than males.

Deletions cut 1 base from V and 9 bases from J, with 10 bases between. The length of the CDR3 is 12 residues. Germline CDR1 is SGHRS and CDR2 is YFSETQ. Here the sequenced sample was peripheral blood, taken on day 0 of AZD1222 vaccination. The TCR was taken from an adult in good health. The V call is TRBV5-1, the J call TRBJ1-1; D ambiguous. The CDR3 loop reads CASSLYRAKAFF. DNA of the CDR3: TGCGCCAGCAGCTTGTACCGAGCAAAAGCTTTCTTT.